This TCR beta chain was retrieved from a study of blood T cell repertoires in COVID-19. Study overall: Researchers got acute and convalescent COVID-19 samples from the United States, Italy and Spain. From T cells, B-cell-depleted T cells, or PBMCs came the material, which was cDNA or gDNA.

Original processing methods: Estimates of nucleated cell counts were drawn from the amplification of reference gene primers. Using immunoSEQ multiplex PCR, the repertoire was profiled, and TCRdb retains in-frame clones only, with some absent. V and J calls plus clone size are reproduced from that table; the DNA served to infer D and trimming. The sample carries approximately 150,000 clones, around nine tenths recorded once. V was pared by 2 bases and J by 7 bases, with 9 bases between. The germline CDR1 and CDR2 sequences are MNHEY and SVGAGI. The CDR3 loop spans 13 amino acids. The source is a man in his sixties with active or convalescent COVID-19. V and J are TRBV6-5 and TRBJ1-5; D is undetermined. Source material: peripheral blood. The chain's CDR3 is CASSYDGGQPQHF. The CDR3 DNA is TGTGCCAGCAGTTACGACGGCGGGCAGCCCCAGCATTTT.